These 21 T cell receptor beta chains were all obtained from the same sample, sequenced in a study of neoadjuvant anti-PD-1 for oral cavity cancer. Clones were read by immunoSEQ multiplex PCR, and TCRdb kept only the in-frame ones, dropping some. The sample yields over 5,500 clones, over 60% seen once. Specimen: PBMCs, collected before nivolumab (anti-PD-1) treatment. The receptors derive from a person between 35 and 79 years old with oral cavity squamous cell carcinoma.

V gene TRBV7-2 combines with J gene TRBJ2-2; 11 nucleotides match TRBD1. The V gene end was trimmed by 3 bases and the J gene end by 7 bases; junction bases not matched to a gene: 4. Germline V CDR1 and CDR2: SGHTA, FQGNSA. The CDR3 length is 15 residues. CDR3 residues: CASSLGQGVFGELFF. The CDR3 DNA is TGTGCCAGCAGCTTGGGACAGGGGGTTTTCGGGGAGCTGTTTTTT.

This chain joins TRBV7-2 and TRBJ1-2; D is undetermined. V dropped 4 bases and J dropped 4 bases, with 16 bases sitting between them. This CDR3 has 15 residues. CDR1 is SGHTA, CDR2 FQGNSA, per germline. DNA of the CDR3: TGTGCCAGCAGCTCCCACTCGGACGAGGGCTATGGCTACACCTTC. This translates into CASSSHSDEGYGYTF.

The chain carries TRBV4-3 and TRBJ1-4; D gene uncertain. Germline assignment: CDR1 LGHNA and CDR2 YSLEER. Deletions cut 4 bases from V and 5 bases from J, with 11 bases between. The CDR3 is 14 amino acids. The CDR3 DNA sequence: TGCGCCAGCAGCCCCTCGGCCGGGAATGAAAAACTGTTTTTT. Residues: CASSPSAGNEKLFF.

The rearrangement joins TRBV4-3 to TRBJ1-2; D may be TRBD1 (5 bases). The CDR3 spans 14 residues. The V gene's germline CDR1 is LGHNA and CDR2 YSLEER. The V and J ends lost 0 bases and 1 base respectively, with 6 bases between them. CDR3 amino acids: CASSQETDNYGYTF. The CDR3 bases are TGCGCCAGCAGCCAAGAGACAGATAACTATGGCTACACCTTC.

The chain links TRBV19 to TRBJ1-4; D unresolved. V was shortened by 7 bases and J by 4 bases, with 13 bases between the two germline ends. Germline-derived CDR1 and CDR2 are LNHDA and SQIVND (reference sequence). CDR3 length: 14 residues. CDR3 coding DNA: TGTGCCAGTAATGGAGGAGCGGGTAATGAAAAACTGTTTTTT. Protein product: CASNGGAGNEKLFF.

V and J are TRBV7-9 and TRBJ1-4, with D possibly being TRBD1 (5 bases). Germline CDR1 SEHNR, CDR2 FQNEAQ (reference sequence). Deletions cut 5 bases from V and 8 bases from J, with 15 bases between. The CDR3 totals 14 residues. The CDR3 nucleotides are TGTGCCAGCAGCCCCCCGCAGGGTGGGGAAAAACTGTTTTTT. This codes for CASSPPQGGEKLFF.

This rearrangement joins TRBV5-6 to TRBJ2-5; 9 bases fit TRBD2. This CDR3 is built from 15 residues. Unmatched junction bases numbered 5, after V lost 0 bases and J lost 5 bases. The germline V gene has CDR1 SGHDT and CDR2 YYEEEE. The DNA for the CDR3 is TGTGCCAGCAGCTTGGTGGCGGGGGGGCGGGAGACCCAGTACTTC. Residues: CASSLVAGGRETQYF. Full variable domain (missing parts from reference TRBV5-6 and TRBJ2-5): DAGVTQSPTHLIKTRGQQVTLRCSPKSGHDTVSWYQQALGQGPQFIFQYYEEEERQRGNFPDRFSGHQFPNYSSELNVNALLLGDSALYLCASSLVAGGRETQYFGPGTRLLVL.

This chain links TRBV6-5 with TRBJ2-7; 11 bases are a match to TRBD1. The V gene's germline CDR1 is MNHEY and CDR2 SVGAGI. The junction had 7 bases not matched to a gene; V was cut back by 6 bases and J by 3 bases. The CDR3 contains 15 residues. The CDR3: CASRKPGTGGYEQYF. The CDR3 nucleotides are TGTGCCAGCAGGAAGCCCGGGACAGGGGGCTACGAGCAGTACTTC.

This clone has only one observation. This rearrangement joins TRBV21-1 to TRBJ2-2. TRBV21-1 represents a pseudogene. The CDR3 covers 14 residues. The CDR3 sequence is CASRGSLSTGELFF. The CDR3 DNA follows: TGTGCCAGCAGGGGTAGTTTGTCTACCGGGGAGCTGTTTTTT.

The rearrangement joins TRBV11-2 to TRBJ1-3, with no clear D. The CDR3 length is 15 residues. V was trimmed by 0 bases and J by 1 base, leaving 7 bases between them. The germline CDR1 and CDR2 sequences are SGHAT and FQNNGV. The CDR3 loop is CASSLDYGSGNTIYF. CDR3 nucleotide sequence: TGTGCCAGCAGCTTAGATTATGGATCTGGAAACACCATATATTTT.

This chain links TRBV28 with TRBJ1-6, with TRBD1 matching 7 bases. Germline V gene sequence: CDR1 MDHEN, CDR2 SYDVKM. Unmatched junction bases numbered 13, after V lost 10 bases and J lost 7 bases. This CDR3 has 15 residues. The CDR3 nucleotides are TGTGCCATCCCTGGGGGGCAGGGGGAGAATTCACCCCTCCACTTT. Translation gives CAIPGGQGENSPLHF.

Only a few counts were recorded for this clone. The CDR3 DNA reads as TGTGCCAGCAGGGGGCGCAGTATCTATGGCTACACCTTC. It specifies CASRGRSIYGYTF. The V call is TRBV7-9, the J call TRBJ1-2; maybe TRBD1 (5 bases). Germline V CDR1 and CDR2: SEHNR, FQNEAQ (reference sequence). The CDR3 contains 13 residues. V dropped 6 bases and J dropped 4 bases, with 12 bases sitting between them.

The V call is TRBV9, the J call TRBJ1-6, with TRBD1 identical over 11 bases. The CDR3 spans 15 residues. V lost 4 bases, J lost 10 bases, and 7 bases stayed unmatched. Germline CDR1 is SGDLS and CDR2 is YYNGEE. The CDR3 DNA is TGTGCCAGCAGCCTAAGGGACAGGGGGAGCTCACCCCTCCACTTT. Translating gives CASSLRDRGSSPLHF.

Only a few counts were recorded for this clone. This chain links TRBV5-1 with TRBJ1-2; no clear D. This CDR3 is built from 17 residues. The germline gives CDR1 SGHRS, CDR2 YFSETQ. With 0 bases removed from V and 5 bases from J, the gap between germline ends came to 20 bases. CDR3 protein: CASSLEGDLTTSYGYTF. DNA of the CDR3: TGCGCCAGCAGCTTGGAGGGAGACCTTACCACTTCTTATGGCTACACCTTC.

The rearrangement links TRBV5-1 to TRBJ2-1; D remains unclear. CDR1 SGHRS and CDR2 YFSETQ come from the germline V gene. V lost 1 base, J lost 4 bases, and 15 bases lay in between. CDR3 size: 16 residues. The CDR3 DNA is TGCGCCAGCAGCTTGAAGCAACCCTCTGTATACAATGAGCAGTTCTTC. This sequence encodes CASSLKQPSVYNEQFF.

Turning to this clone: One junction end does not reproduce the germline sequence, and a read error may be involved. The rearrangement uses TRBV29-1 and TRBJ1-1; 9 bases are shared with TRBD1. The CDR3 runs 14 residues. CDR1 is SQVTM and CDR2 is ANQGSEA in the germline V gene. CDR3 bases: TGCAGCGTTCAAGAGGGGACAGGGAGGACTGAAGCTTTCTTT. Translated, it gives CSVQEGTGRTEAFF.

The chain joins TRBV4-1 to TRBJ1-3; 8 bases are a match to TRBD1. Germline lookup yields CDR1 MGHRA and CDR2 YSYEKL. V lost 2 bases to trimming and J lost 0 bases; unmatched junction nucleotides: 6. This CDR3 spans 17 amino acids. DNA for the CDR3: TGCGCCAGCAGCCAACCTCGACAGGGGAACTCTGGAAACACCATATATTTT. This codes for CASSQPRQGNSGNTIYF.

The chain employs TRBV9 and TRBJ2-5; 10 bases map to TRBD2. Germline loops: CDR1 SGDLS, CDR2 YYNGEE. The CDR3 spans 16 residues. V lost 4 bases and J lost 4; bases outside the gene matches: 10. CDR3 sequence: CASSLGSGGAIETQYF. CDR3 sequence (DNA): TGTGCCAGCAGCTTGGGGAGCGGGGGGGCCATAGAGACCCAGTACTTC.

The chain uses TRBV6-5 and TRBJ2-3, with D perhaps being TRBD1 or TRBD2 (5 bases each). CDR3 length: 15 residues. Germline V gene sequence: CDR1 MNHEY, CDR2 SVGAGI. Trimming left V 6 bases short and J 1 base short, with 14 bases between. CDR3 nucleotides: TGTGCCAGCAGCTCGTTGGGGCGGGGCACAGATACGCAGTATTTT. Encoded protein: CASSSLGRGTDTQYF.

The chain recombines TRBV7-9 with TRBJ1-5; no definite D call. Germline V gene sequence: CDR1 SEHNR, CDR2 FQNEAQ (reference sequence). V lost 5 bases and J lost 0, with 8 bases in between. The CDR3 sequence is 14 residues long. In DNA, the CDR3 is TGTGCCAGCAGCGTGGAGCCTAGCAATCAGCCCCAGCATTTT. Translation gives CASSVEPSNQPQHF.

The chain employs TRBV28 and TRBJ2-1; 8 nucleotides agree with TRBD2. The CDR3 extends over 15 amino acids. V lost 6 bases, J lost 2 bases, and 6 bases stayed unmatched. Germline CDR1 reads MDHEN; CDR2 reads SYDVKM. CDR3 residues: CASSTTGGPYNEQFF. The CDR3 region has the DNA TGTGCCAGCAGCACAACGGGGGGGCCCTACAATGAGCAGTTCTTC.